These T cell receptor beta chains were read from a single sample in a study of read filtering for tumor transcriptome and immune sequencing. TCRdb re-derived calls from the reads in MiXCR, one entry per CDR3 protein. In the table there are about 38,000 distinct CDR3 sequences, approximately 14% of which are singletons. Sequences were obtained from a population of CD138-negative cells sorted from bone marrow. Every receptor here comes from a donor at least 40 years old with multiple myeloma. The CDR3 runs from the conserved cysteine through the conserved F or W. A D gene is named only where the DNA matches it firmly. Part of the rows lack a size; the others show once, few, many or a class for expanded clones.

V	D	J	size	DNA	CDR3
TRBV30	NA	TRBJ2-2	many	TGTGCCTGGAGGGGGGAGACATCCCACACCGGGGAGCTGTTTTTT	CAWRGETSHTGELFF
TRBV11-2	TRBD2	TRBJ2-7	many	TGTGCCAGCAGCCCTCCCACTAGCGGGGGTTACGAGCAGTACTTC	CASSPPTSGGYEQYF
TRBV29-1	NA	TRBJ1-1	NA	TGCAGCGTTGTGAGGGGCAGGGCTGAAGCTTTCTTT	CSVVRGRAEAFF
TRBV20-1	TRBD1	TRBJ2-7	many	TGCAGTGCTAGGAGGGGACAGGGCGAGCAGTACTTC	CSARRGQGEQYF
TRBV4-1	NA	TRBJ1-1	many	TGCGCCAGCAGCCAAGAGCTTGCGAACACTGAAGCTTTCTTT	CASSQELANTEAFF
TRBV10-3	NA	TRBJ2-7	many	TGTGCCATCAGTGAGACGGGCCAGAATAAACCCGACTACGAGCAGTACTTC	CAISETGQNKPDYEQYF
TRBV4-1	NA	TRBJ2-2	many	TGCGCCAGCAGCCAAGACCGGACCGGGGAGCTGTTTTTT	CASSQDRTGELFF
TRBV7-2	NA	TRBJ2-1	many	TGTGCCAGCAGCTTAGATCCGAGCTCCTACAATGAGCAGTTCTTC	CASSLDPSSYNEQFF
TRBV15	NA	TRBJ2-3	many	TGTGCCACCAGCAGAGAACGAACAGATACGCAGTATTTT	CATSRERTDTQYF
TRBV12-3/TRBV12-4	NA	TRBJ1-2	many	TGTGCCAGCAGCCGGATCGGGACACCGTATGGCTACACCTTC	CASSRIGTPYGYTF
TRBV7-2	NA	TRBJ2-3	many	TGTGCCAGCAGCTTAGGTTGGACGCGAAAGGCGGATACGCAGTATTTT	CASSLGWTRKADTQYF
TRBV7-2	NA	TRBJ2-1	medium-sized	TGTGCCAGCAGCGAATGGGACGCTCGGAGGAAGAATGAGCAGTTCTTC	CASSEWDARRKNEQFF
TRBV9	NA	TRBJ1-1	many	TGTGCCAGCAGCGGAACACTGAACACTGAAGCTTTCTTT	CASSGTLNTEAFF
TRBV28	NA	TRBJ2-1	few	TGTGCCAGCCGACAGTCAGTGATATACAATGAGCAGTTCTTC	CASRQSVIYNEQFF
TRBV4-3	NA	TRBJ2-5	many	TGCGCCAGCAGTACTGAGCTCCAAGAGACCCAGTACTTC	CASSTELQETQYF
TRBV6-5	TRBD1	TRBJ2-3	many	TGTGCCAGCAAGAACAGGGGTTCGAGCACAGATACGCAGTATTTT	CASKNRGSSTDTQYF
TRBV6-6	TRBD1	TRBJ2-7	NA	TGTGCCAGCAGCTACCCGGGACAGGGGGCGAGAGAGCAGTACTTC	CASSYPGQGAREQYF
TRBV7-9	NA	TRBJ2-2	many	TGTGCCAGCACCTTGGGACAGAACACCGGGGAGCTGTTTTTT	CASTLGQNTGELFF
TRBV4-3	NA	TRBJ2-3	many	TGCGCCAGCAGCCAAGATCAGGGGAGGGCGGATACGCAGTATTTT	CASSQDQGRADTQYF
TRBV11-2	NA	TRBJ1-3	many	TGTGCCAGCAGCTCGTCGGACCACTCTGGAAACACCATATATTTT	CASSSSDHSGNTIYF
TRBV7-9	NA	TRBJ2-1	many	TGTGCCAGCAGCTTAACCGGCGATGAGCAGTTCTTC	CASSLTGDEQFF
TRBV11-2	NA	TRBJ2-1	medium-sized	TGTGCCAGCAGCTTGTCAGGGACCTCCTACAATGAGCAGTTCTTC	CASSLSGTSYNEQFF
TRBV2	NA	TRBJ1-1	many	TGTGCCAGCAGTTCCGACAGTCGGCTCACTGAAGCTTTCTTT	CASSSDSRLTEAFF
TRBV29-1	NA	TRBJ2-1	many	TGCAGCGTTGGCCGGGACACGAGCTCCTACAATGAGCAGTTCTTC	CSVGRDTSSYNEQFF
TRBV2	NA	TRBJ2-2	many	TGTGCCAGCAGGGGCGAGCGGAGCAACACCGGGGAGCTGTTTTTT	CASRGERSNTGELFF
TRBV20-1	NA	TRBJ2-7	many	TGCAGTGCTGCCCCCGGACAATTTTCCGAGCAGTACTTC	CSAAPGQFSEQYF
TRBV30	NA	TRBJ1-5	many	TGTGCCTGGAGTGCCCTCGGTGGGAATCAGCCCCAGCATTTT	CAWSALGGNQPQHF